This record looks at one T cell receptor (beta chain) sequence and its context. Assay: immunoSEQ multiplex PCR; the TCRdb copy retains only in-frame clones and omits some. Here the sample spans around 100,000 clones, about 85% being singletons. The V gene lost 3 bases and the J gene lost 6 bases, with 13 bases spanning the gap. The CDR3 sequence is 14 residues long. Germline lookup yields CDR1 SGHKS and CDR2 YYEKEE (reference sequence). The source of the sample is a study of blood T cell repertoires in COVID-19. Specimen: peripheral blood. V gene TRBV5-5 combines with J gene TRBJ2-1; possibly TRBD1 for D (6 bases). This clonotype was obtained from a man between 50 and 59 years old with active COVID-19. CDR3 nucleotides: TGTGCCAGCAGCTGGGGGACATTACGCAATGAGCAGTTCTTC. Protein: CASSWGTLRNEQFF.